Described below is a single T cell receptor (beta chain) sequence and its context. The table came from immunoSEQ multiplex PCR; TCRdb's copy has only in-frame clones and leaves some out. The sample records 100,000 to 150,000 clones, roughly 86% being singletons. The CDR3 totals 12 residues. The V gene's germline CDR1 is SEHNR and CDR2 FQNEAQ (reference sequence). Losses at the gene ends were 6 bases for V and 7 bases for J; bases not matched to a gene: 3. Time point indicated: peripheral blood 6 weeks after treatment start. This record belongs to a study of PD-L1 blockade in urothelial cancer. As for the study in general: The patients' atezolizumab therapy, 1,200 mg intravenously every 3 weeks, started in the mid-2010s. Each blood sample yielded a median of 141,255 T cells.

This chain links TRBV7-9 with TRBJ2-5; 9 bases match TRBD2. The clonotype originates from a man aged 45-60 years with urothelial cancer. This sample comprised PBMCs, obtained around atezolizumab (anti-PD-L1) treatment. This chain's CDR3 is CASSKAGGTQYF. CDR3 nucleotide sequence: TGTGCCAGCAGTAAAGCGGGAGGGACCCAGTACTTC. Full variable domain (remainder filled in from reference TRBV7-9 and TRBJ2-5): DTGVSQNPRHKITKRGQNVTFRCDPISEHNRLYWYRQTLGQGPEFLTYFQNEAQLEKSRLLSDRFSAERPKGSFSTLEIQRTEQGDSAMYLCASSKAGGTQYFGPGTRLLVL.